This T cell receptor (beta chain) was sequenced during a study of T cells after posttransplantation cyclophosphamide. This clone was counted many times. The V gene's germline CDR1 is MDHEN and CDR2 SYDVKM. The CDR3 runs to 15 residues. The germline V and J ends were trimmed by 7 bases and 0 bases, with 13 bases remaining between them. TCRdb's copy holds only in-frame clones and misses some; the assay was immunoSEQ multiplex PCR. The repertoire shows under 20,000 clones, none seen only once; the top ten take 0.54%. Treatment was busulfan-fludarabine conditioning, a marrow graft, and cyclophosphamide on days +3 and +4.

The chain recombines TRBV28 with TRBJ2-1; D unresolved. The sequence came from a female patient aged 25-39 years who received an allogeneic stem cell transplant from a related donor, was CMV-positive, and had no GVHD. These T cells may partly come from the graft donor. The sample in question was PBMCs, obtained after allogeneic stem cell transplant with posttransplant cyclophosphamide. The CDR3 protein is CASTRPRSSYNEQFF. The DNA of the CDR3 is TGTGCCAGCACCCGGCCCCGGAGCTCCTACAATGAGCAGTTCTTC.